This TCR beta chain was obtained from a study of blood T cells in healthy people across ages. Together with a sample-barcoded 5' primer, a J-beta primer mix was included in a second PCR lasting roughly 6 to 12 cycles. TCRdb independently ran MiXCR on the 5' RACE reads; one entry per CDR3 protein. The table records under 1,000,000 distinct CDR3 sequences, about half of them present only once. Losses at the gene ends were 5 bases for V and 0 bases for J; bases not matched to a gene: 6. CDR1 is KGHDR and CDR2 is SFDVKD in the germline V gene. This CDR3 is built from 17 residues. The TCR originated in an elderly man in good health. V gene TRBV24-1 combines with J gene TRBJ2-3, with TRBD1 matching 11 bases. The sequenced sample was blood. The CDR3 nucleotides are TGTGCCACCAGTGGGCCGGGACAGGGGGGTAGCACAGATACGCAGTATTTT. Protein: CATSGPGQGGSTDTQYF.